This T cell receptor (beta chain) was observed in a study of CD8 T cells in ankylosing spondylitis. Study-level points and caveats: Those disease-linked clones were CD8+; they were also relatively rare in peripheral blood.

The V end lost 3 bases, the J end lost 9 bases, and 8 bases lay between the germline ends. Germline lookup yields CDR1 DFQATT and CDR2 SNEGSKA (reference sequence). The CDR3 sequence is 10 residues long. TCRdb reprocessed the 5' RACE reads with MiXCR, giving one entry per CDR3 protein. Found here are a few hundred thousand distinct CDR3 sequences, less than 25% of them singletons; the top ten hold about 3.7%. About this clonotype: Its target is unknown.

This chain uses TRBV20-1 with TRBJ2-5; D is undetermined. The sample comprised blood, either unsorted or a sorted T cell fraction (not recorded which). This clonotype was obtained from a female donor with ankylosing spondylitis or in good health (not recorded which). In DNA, the CDR3 is TGCAGTGCTAGGGCCCAGGCCCAGTACTTC. Amino acids: CSARAQAQYF.